The 17 T cell receptor beta chains in this list originate from one sample, sequenced in a study of regulatory T cells in long-lasting Graves disease (dated by TCRdb to about 2021). The library was made by multiplex PCR. Sequenced using an Illumina HiSeq 4000. To build TCR beta libraries, CDR3 regions were amplified by Arm-PCR using iRepertoire HTBI primers. TCRdb applied fastp at Q25 and MiXCR to the public reads, then kept only in-frame beta chains. Rows merge per CDR3 protein into single entries with the most common DNA and genes. A total of over 300,000 distinct CDR3 sequences appear in this sample, around 20% of them only once. The ten largest clones add up to roughly 29% of the sample. In the paper's terms, the time point label means: persistent/refractory GD, antithyroid drugs over 5 years with positive TRAb. For both TCR sequencing and RNA sequencing, RNA was extracted from PBMCs in TRIzol.

This specimen consisted of peripheral blood mononuclear cells (PBMCs), obtained when the disease was refractory, from a patient treated with antithyroid drugs. These receptors all stem from a female donor with Graves disease.

The rearrangement uses TRBV5-1 and TRBJ1-1; tentative D call: TRBD1 (5 bases). The germline V gene has CDR1 SGHRS and CDR2 YFSETQ. The ends were cut back, 4 bases at V and 10 bases at J, with 17 bases in the middle. CDR3 length equals 13 residues. The CDR3 spells CASSLDGGFGAFF. The CDR3 DNA is TGCGCCAGCAGCCTGGACGGGGGATTTGGAGCTTTCTTT.

The chain combines TRBV5-1 with TRBJ2-7; 13 bases agree with TRBD2. Germline CDR1 SGHRS, CDR2 YFSETQ. After removal of 7 bases from V and 3 bases from J, the junction contained 10 bases not matched to a gene. The CDR3 contains 16 residues. The CDR3 region is CASGDVRTSGSYEQYF. CDR3 in DNA: TGCGCCAGCGGCGATGTTAGGACTAGCGGGAGCTACGAGCAGTACTTC. Full variable domain (outside the CDR3, taken from reference TRBV5-1 and TRBJ2-7): KAGVTQTPRYLIKTRGQQVTLSCSPISGHRSVSWYQQTPGQGLQFLFEYFSETQRNKGNFPGRFSGRQFSNSRSEMNVSTLELGDSALYLCASGDVRTSGSYEQYFGPGTRLTVT.

In its sample, this clonotype was seen a few times. The chain employs TRBV4-1 and TRBJ1-1, with D maybe TRBD1 (5 bases). Germline V CDR1 and CDR2: MGHRA, YSYEKL. V lost 1 base to trimming and J lost 0 bases, with 12 bases between them. The CDR3 loop spans 16 amino acids. The CDR3 sequence: CASSQGLGGVNTEAFF. The CDR3 DNA reads TGCGCCAGCAGCCAAGGGTTGGGGGGGGTGAACACTGAAGCTTTCTTT.

This clonotype was seen repeatedly, ten times or more. The V gene is TRBV5-1, the J gene TRBJ1-1, with D tentatively TRBD1 (6 bases). Looked up from germline, CDR1 is SGHRS and CDR2 is YFSETQ. Trimming shortened V by 0 bases and J by 4 bases, and 10 bases separated the two germline ends. This CDR3 comprises 14 residues. In nucleotides, the CDR3 is TGCGCCAGCAGCTTGGAAGGACAGAGCACTGAAGCTTTCTTT. It codes for CASSLEGQSTEAFF.

This clonotype came up many times. The rearrangement uses TRBV2 and TRBJ1-1, with TRBD1 matching 8 bases. CDR1 is SNHLY, CDR2 FYNNEI, per germline. This CDR3 comprises 14 residues. V dropped 6 bases and J dropped 3; count of bases not matched to a gene: 6. In DNA form, the CDR3 reads TGTGCCAGCAGGTACAGGGGGTCAGACACTGAAGCTTTCTTT. It encodes CASRYRGSDTEAFF.

The chain carries TRBV19 and TRBJ1-5; D is possibly TRBD1 (6 bases). The V end was cut by 0 bases, the J end by 6 bases, with 12 bases between. The germline CDR1 and CDR2 sequences are LNHDA and SQIVND (reference sequence). The CDR3 length is 15 residues. The CDR3 spells CASSIDQGSAQPQHF. CDR3 DNA sequence: TGTGCCAGTAGTATAGATCAGGGGTCGGCTCAGCCCCAGCATTTT.

This chain joins TRBV20-1 and TRBJ1-5, with a possible D match to TRBD1 (6 bases). Germline lookup yields CDR1 DFQATT and CDR2 SNEGSKA (reference sequence). V lost 5 bases to trimming and J lost 4 bases, with 15 bases between them. This CDR3 region has 14 residues. For the CDR3, the DNA is TGCAGTGCTTCAGGACAGATTATGAATCAGCCCCAGCATTTT. Translation gives CSASGQIMNQPQHF.

The chain couples TRBV19 to TRBJ2-7; 9 bases line up with TRBD1. This CDR3 has 18 amino acids. Germline CDR1 and CDR2: LNHDA and SQIVND (reference sequence). V was pared by 6 bases and J by 0 bases, with 15 bases of the junction left unmatched. The CDR3 nucleotides read TGTGCCAGTAGCAACGGCCGGGACAGGGTAAAAGGCTCCTACGAGCAGTACTTC. Encoded protein: CASSNGRDRVKGSYEQYF.

This clonotype was counted many times. The chain has TRBV27 and TRBJ1-2; 9 positions match TRBD1. CDR3 length: 15 amino acids. From germline, CDR1 is MNHEY and CDR2 SMNVEV (reference sequence). V shed 5 bases, J shed 7 bases, and the junction held 11 bases outside the gene matches. DNA of the CDR3: TGTGCCAGCAGTCCCGTCATAACAGGGGGCGGTGGCTACACCTTC. Protein: CASSPVITGGGGYTF.

This clonotype was seen many times. The chain carries TRBV11-2 and TRBJ1-4; unclear D gene. Per germline, CDR1 SGHAT and CDR2 FQNNGV. This CDR3 is built from 14 residues. V lost 5 bases to trimming and J lost 2 bases, with 9 bases between them. CDR3 region: CASSVRATNEKLFF. The DNA for the CDR3 is TGTGCCAGCAGCGTCCGGGCTACTAATGAAAAACTGTTTTTT.

V is TRBV5-6 and J is TRBJ1-6; 10 bases fit TRBD1. CDR3 size: 15 residues. V dropped 4 bases and J dropped 8; count of bases not matched to a gene: 6. Germline CDR1 SGHDT, CDR2 YYEEEE. The CDR3 sequence is CASSPRGQGYSPLHF. The CDR3 DNA reads TGTGCCAGCAGCCCCAGGGGACAGGGGTATTCACCCCTCCACTTT.

This clonotype has just a few counts. The rearrangement links TRBV29-1 to TRBJ2-5, with D perhaps matching TRBD1 or TRBD2 (6 bases each). V dropped 4 bases and J dropped 4 bases, with 19 bases sitting between them. The CDR3 sequence is 15 residues long. Germline CDR1 reads SQVTM; CDR2 reads ANQGSEA. DNA for the CDR3: TGCAGCGTTGGGTTGGGGGGCGTAGGGTCAGAGACCCAGTACTTC. Its protein product is CSVGLGGVGSETQYF.

The rearrangement uses TRBV29-1 and TRBJ1-6; D is possibly TRBD1 (5 bases). The CDR3 length is 14 residues. Looked up from germline, CDR1 is SQVTM and CDR2 is ANQGSEA. V lost 6 bases, J lost 9 bases, and 18 bases lay in between. The CDR3 protein is CSVTHGDVGSPLHF. DNA of the CDR3: TGCAGCGTCACGCACGGGGACGTGGGTTCACCCCTCCACTTT.

In the case of this clonotype: A read error is possible here, since a much larger clone lies one base away. This chain connects TRBV7-9 to TRBJ2-5; TRBD2 matches 7 bases. The V segment lost 5 bases and the J segment 9 bases; nucleotides outside the gene matches: 21. Germline CDR1 reads SEHNR; CDR2 reads FQNEAQ (reference sequence). CDR3 length equals 17 residues. The CDR3 DNA is TGTGCCAGCAGCCCCCGGTTTCTGGCAAGCTACCGGGAGGCCCAGTACTTC. Its translation is CASSPRFLASYREAQYF.

For the CDR3, the DNA is TGTGCCAGCTCACCATCCCGGGCGCAGTCCTACGAGCAGTACTTC. Its translation is CASSPSRAQSYEQYF. This chain joins TRBV18 and TRBJ2-7; no clear D. V gave up 2 bases and J gave up 1 base, with 12 bases separating them. This CDR3 region has 15 residues. Germline V gene lookup returns CDR1 KGHSH and CDR2 LQKENI.

This clonotype was recorded only once. This chain uses TRBV9 with TRBJ1-3, with D hard to call. In germline, CDR1 is SGDLS, CDR2 YYNGEE. The germline V and J ends were trimmed by 0 bases and 4 bases, with 5 bases remaining between them. This CDR3 region has 13 residues. For the CDR3, the DNA is TGTGCCAGCAGCGTAGTACCCGGAAACACCATATATTTT. Translation: CASSVVPGNTIYF.

Ten or more counts support this clonotype. This chain uses TRBV6-1 with TRBJ2-7, with D perhaps matching TRBD1 or TRBD2 (5 bases each). Germline loops: CDR1 MNHNS, CDR2 SASEGT. This CDR3 comprises 13 residues. The germline V and J ends were trimmed by 6 bases and 6 bases, with 15 bases remaining between them. The chain's CDR3 is CASSQRTGGEQYF. The CDR3 nucleotides are TGTGCCAGCAGCCAGAGAACTGGGGGCGAGCAGTACTTC.